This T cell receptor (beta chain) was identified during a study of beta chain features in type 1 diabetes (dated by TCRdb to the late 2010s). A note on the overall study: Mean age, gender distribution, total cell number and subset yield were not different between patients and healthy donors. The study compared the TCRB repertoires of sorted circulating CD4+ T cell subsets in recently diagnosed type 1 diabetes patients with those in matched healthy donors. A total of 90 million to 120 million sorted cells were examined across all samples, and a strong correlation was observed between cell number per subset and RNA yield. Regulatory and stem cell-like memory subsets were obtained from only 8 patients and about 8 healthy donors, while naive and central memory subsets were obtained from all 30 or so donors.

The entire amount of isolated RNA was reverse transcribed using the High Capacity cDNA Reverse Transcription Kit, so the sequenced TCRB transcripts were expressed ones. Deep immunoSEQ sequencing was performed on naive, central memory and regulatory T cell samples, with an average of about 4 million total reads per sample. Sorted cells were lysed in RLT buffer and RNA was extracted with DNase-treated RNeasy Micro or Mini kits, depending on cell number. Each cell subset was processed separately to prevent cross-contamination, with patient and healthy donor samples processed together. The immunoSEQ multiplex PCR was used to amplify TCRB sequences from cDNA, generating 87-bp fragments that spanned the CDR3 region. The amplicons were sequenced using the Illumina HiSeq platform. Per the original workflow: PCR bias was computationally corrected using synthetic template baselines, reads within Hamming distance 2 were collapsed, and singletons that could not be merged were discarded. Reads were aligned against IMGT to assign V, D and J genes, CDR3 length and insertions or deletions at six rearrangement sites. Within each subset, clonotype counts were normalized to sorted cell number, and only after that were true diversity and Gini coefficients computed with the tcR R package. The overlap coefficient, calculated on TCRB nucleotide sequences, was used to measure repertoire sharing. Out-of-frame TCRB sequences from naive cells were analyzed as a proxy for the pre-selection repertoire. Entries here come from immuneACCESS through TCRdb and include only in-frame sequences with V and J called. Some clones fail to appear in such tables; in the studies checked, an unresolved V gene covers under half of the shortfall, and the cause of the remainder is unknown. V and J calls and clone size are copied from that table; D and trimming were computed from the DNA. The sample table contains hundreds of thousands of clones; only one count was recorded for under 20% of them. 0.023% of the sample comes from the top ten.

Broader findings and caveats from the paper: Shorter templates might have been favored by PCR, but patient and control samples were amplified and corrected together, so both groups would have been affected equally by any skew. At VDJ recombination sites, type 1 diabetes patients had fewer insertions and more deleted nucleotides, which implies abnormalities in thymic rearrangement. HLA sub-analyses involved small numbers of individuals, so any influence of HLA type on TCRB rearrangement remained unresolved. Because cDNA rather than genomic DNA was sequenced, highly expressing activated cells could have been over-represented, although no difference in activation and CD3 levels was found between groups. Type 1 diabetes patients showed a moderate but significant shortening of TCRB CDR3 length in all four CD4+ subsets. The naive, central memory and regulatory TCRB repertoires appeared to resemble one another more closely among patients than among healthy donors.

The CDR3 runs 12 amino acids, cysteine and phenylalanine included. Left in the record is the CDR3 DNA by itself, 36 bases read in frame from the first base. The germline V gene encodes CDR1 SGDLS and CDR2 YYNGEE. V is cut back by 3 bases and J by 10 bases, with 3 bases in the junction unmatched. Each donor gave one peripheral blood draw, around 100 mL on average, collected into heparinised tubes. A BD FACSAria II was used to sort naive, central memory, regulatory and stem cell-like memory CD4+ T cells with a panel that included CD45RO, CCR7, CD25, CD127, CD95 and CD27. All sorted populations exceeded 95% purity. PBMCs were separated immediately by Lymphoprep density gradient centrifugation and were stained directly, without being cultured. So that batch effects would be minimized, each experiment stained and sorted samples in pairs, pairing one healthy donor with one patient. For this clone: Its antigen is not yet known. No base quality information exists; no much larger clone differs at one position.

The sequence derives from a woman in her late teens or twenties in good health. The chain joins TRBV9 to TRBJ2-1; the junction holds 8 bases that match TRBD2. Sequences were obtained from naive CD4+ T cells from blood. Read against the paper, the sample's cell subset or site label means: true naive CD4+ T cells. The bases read TGTGCCAGCAGCGGGGTAGCGGGGGAGCAGTTCTTC. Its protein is CASSGVAGEQFF.